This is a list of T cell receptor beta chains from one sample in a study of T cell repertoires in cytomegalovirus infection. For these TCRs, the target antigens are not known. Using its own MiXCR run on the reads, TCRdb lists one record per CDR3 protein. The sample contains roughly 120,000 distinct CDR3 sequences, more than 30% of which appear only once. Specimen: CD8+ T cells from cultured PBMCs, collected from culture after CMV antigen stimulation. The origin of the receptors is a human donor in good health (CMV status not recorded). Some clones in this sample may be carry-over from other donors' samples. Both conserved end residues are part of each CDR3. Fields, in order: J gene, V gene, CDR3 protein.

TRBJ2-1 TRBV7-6 CASSLAGTSGYNDQFF
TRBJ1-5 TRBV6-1 CASSVDRNNQPQHF
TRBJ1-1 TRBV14 CASSQDRRRGPVSPEAFF
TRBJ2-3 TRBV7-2 CASSLSGGRPPDTQYF
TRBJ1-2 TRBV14 CASSQDTRTGESGYGYTF
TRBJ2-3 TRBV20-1 CSAPAGGEADTQYF
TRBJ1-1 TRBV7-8 CASSSGDRGGAFF
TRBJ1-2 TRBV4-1 CASSQGQATNYGYTF
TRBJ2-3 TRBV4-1 CASSQEPGQGHPTQYF
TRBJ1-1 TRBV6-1 CASRDYRGITEAFF
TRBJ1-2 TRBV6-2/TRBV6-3 CASSAHRPGRRAIEGSNYGYTF
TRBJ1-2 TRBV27 CVSSLSILDRVRNGYTF
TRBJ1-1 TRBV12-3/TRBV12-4 CASSPLPGQGNHMNTEAFF
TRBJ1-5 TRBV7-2 CASSRTGDQPQHF
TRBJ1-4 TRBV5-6 CASSEGTGSPPEKLFF
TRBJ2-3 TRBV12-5 CASGLVVAGFTDTQYF
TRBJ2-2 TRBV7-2 CASSPFRGAPGELFF
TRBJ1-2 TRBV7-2 CASSGQGKYYGYTF
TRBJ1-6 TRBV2 CARRQGSGDNSPLHF
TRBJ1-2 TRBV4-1 CASSQDSARERYYGYTF
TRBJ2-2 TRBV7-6 CASSRSAGSGELFF
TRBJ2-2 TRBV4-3 CASSQDGTGGFGGELFF
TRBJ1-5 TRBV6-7 CASRLNPTGLGPRNQPQHF
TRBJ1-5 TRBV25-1 CASGQGSQPQHF
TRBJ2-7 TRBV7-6 CASSLGSGRGLRPYEQYF
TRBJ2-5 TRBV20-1 CSARVLAGGKETQYF
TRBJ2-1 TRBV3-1 CASSLQTGVVEQFF
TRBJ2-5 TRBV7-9 CASSLETGPEETQYF
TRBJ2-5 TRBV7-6 CASSRSGKETQYF
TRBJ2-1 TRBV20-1 CSGDSLNNEQFF